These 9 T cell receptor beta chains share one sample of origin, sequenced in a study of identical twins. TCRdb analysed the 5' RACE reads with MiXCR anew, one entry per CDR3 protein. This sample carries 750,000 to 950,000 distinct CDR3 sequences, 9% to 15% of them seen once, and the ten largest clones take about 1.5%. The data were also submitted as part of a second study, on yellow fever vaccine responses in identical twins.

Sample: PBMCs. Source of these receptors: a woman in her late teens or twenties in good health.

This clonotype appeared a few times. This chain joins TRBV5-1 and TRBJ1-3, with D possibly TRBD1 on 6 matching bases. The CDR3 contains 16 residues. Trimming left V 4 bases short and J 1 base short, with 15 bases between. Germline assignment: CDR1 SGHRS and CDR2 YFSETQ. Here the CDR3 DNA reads TGCGCCAGCAGCACCGGACAGCGTGGATCTGGAAACACCATATATTTT. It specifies CASSTGQRGSGNTIYF.

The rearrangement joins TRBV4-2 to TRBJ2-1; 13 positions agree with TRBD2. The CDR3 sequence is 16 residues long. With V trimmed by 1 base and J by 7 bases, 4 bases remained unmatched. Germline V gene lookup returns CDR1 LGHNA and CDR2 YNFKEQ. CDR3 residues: CASSQGGTSGKNEQFF. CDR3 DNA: TGTGCCAGCAGCCAAGGGGGGACTAGCGGGAAGAATGAGCAGTTCTTC.

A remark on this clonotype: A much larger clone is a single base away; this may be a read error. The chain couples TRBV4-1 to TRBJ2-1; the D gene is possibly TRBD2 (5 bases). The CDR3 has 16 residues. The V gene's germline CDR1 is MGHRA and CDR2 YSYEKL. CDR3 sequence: CASIQRGADSYNEQFF. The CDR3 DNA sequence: TGCGCCAGCATCCAACGTGGAGCGGATTCCTACAATGAGCAGTTCTTC.

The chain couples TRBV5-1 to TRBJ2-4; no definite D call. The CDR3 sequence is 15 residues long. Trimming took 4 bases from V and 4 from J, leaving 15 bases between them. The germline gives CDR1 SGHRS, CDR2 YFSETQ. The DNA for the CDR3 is TGCGCCAGCAGCACCCGTGAGGCTGAAAAAAACATTCAGTACTTC. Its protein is CASSTREAEKNIQYF. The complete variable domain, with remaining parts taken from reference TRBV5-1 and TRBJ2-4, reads KAGVTQTPRYLIKTRGQQVTLSCSPISGHRSVSWYQQTPGQGLQFLFEYFSETQRNKGNFPGRFSGRQFSNSRSEMNVSTLELGDSALYLCASSTREAEKNIQYFGAGTRLSVL.

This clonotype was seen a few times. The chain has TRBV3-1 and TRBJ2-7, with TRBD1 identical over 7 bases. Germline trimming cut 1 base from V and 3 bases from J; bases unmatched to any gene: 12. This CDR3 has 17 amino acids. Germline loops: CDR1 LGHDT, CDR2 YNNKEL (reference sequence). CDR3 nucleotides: TGTGCCAGCAGCCAAGGAGTTCCAGGGGGTTTTGGCTACGAGCAGTACGTC. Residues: CASSQGVPGGFGYEQYV.

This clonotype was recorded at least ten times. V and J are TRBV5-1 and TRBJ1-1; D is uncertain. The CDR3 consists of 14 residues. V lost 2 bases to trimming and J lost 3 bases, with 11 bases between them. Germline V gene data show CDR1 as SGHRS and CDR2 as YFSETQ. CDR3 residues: CASSFNAPDTEAFF. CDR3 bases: TGCGCCAGCAGCTTTAATGCGCCGGACACTGAAGCTTTCTTT.

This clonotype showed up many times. For the CDR3, the DNA is TGTGCCAGCAGTAATGGACAGGGGGAGCAGTTCTTC. This encodes CASSNGQGEQFF. The chain uses TRBV6-5 and TRBJ2-1; 9 nucleotides align to TRBD1. Per germline, CDR1 MNHEY and CDR2 SVGAGI. The CDR3 is made up of 12 amino acids. Trimming removed 5 bases from V and 10 bases from J; junction bases left unmatched: 3.

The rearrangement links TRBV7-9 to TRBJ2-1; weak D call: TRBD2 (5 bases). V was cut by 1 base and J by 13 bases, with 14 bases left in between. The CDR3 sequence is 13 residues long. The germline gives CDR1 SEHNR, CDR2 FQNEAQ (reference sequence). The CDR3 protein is CASSLELTTGQFF. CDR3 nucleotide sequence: TGTGCCAGCAGCTTAGAGTTGACTACGGGCCAGTTCTTC.

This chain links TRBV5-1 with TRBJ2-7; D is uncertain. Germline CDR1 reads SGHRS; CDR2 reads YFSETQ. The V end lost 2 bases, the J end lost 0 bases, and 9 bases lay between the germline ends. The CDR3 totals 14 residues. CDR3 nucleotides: TGCGCCAGCAGCTTAGAACTACTCTCCTACGAGCAGTACTTC. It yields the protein CASSLELLSYEQYF.